What follows are 31 T cell receptor beta chains derived from one specimen sequenced in a study of technical replicates of blood from a handful of donors. TCRdb keeps only in-frame clones here, not all; method: immunoSEQ multiplex PCR. The sample consists of 100,000 or so clones, nearly 96% of them appearing once. Sequenced: T cells isolated from PBMCs. The receptors originated from a human donor in good health.

V gene TRBV7-9 combines with J gene TRBJ2-3; D is ambiguous. Germline CDR1 SEHNR, CDR2 FQNEAQ (reference sequence). CDR3 length: 14 amino acids. Trimming cost V 4 bases and J 5 bases, with 13 bases left between them. The CDR3 region has the DNA TGTGCCAGCAGCTCACTTTTAGAGGTAGATACGCAGTATTTT. Its protein is CASSSLLEVDTQYF.

The chain carries TRBV6-1 and TRBJ2-7; 7 bases align to TRBD2. The ends lost 2 bases at V and 0 bases at J; junction bases unmatched: 7. Germline assignment: CDR1 MNHNS and CDR2 SASEGT. CDR3 size: 16 residues. The CDR3 DNA is TGTGCCAGCAGTGAACCAGAGCGGGGTGGCTCCTACGAGCAGTACTTC. Its translation: CASSEPERGGSYEQYF.

The chain carries TRBV5-6 and TRBJ2-1; TRBD2 agrees at 8 bases. The CDR3 spans 15 residues. Trimming removed 3 bases from V and 6 bases from J; junction bases left unmatched: 8. Germline V gene lookup returns CDR1 SGHDT and CDR2 YYEEEE. CDR3 DNA: TGTGCCAGCAGCTCCCCGCGGGGGGCACCCAATGAGCAGTTCTTC. Translation: CASSSPRGAPNEQFF.

This sequence joins TRBV6-1 and TRBJ2-7; D call uncertain. Germline lookup yields CDR1 MNHNS and CDR2 SASEGT. Trimming pared 8 bases from V and 3 bases from J, leaving 14 bases between. This CDR3 region has 13 residues. The CDR3: CASGHGQIYEQYF. In DNA form, the CDR3 reads TGTGCCAGCGGGCATGGTCAGATCTACGAGCAGTACTTC.

This clone was seen just once. This chain connects TRBV28 to TRBJ2-5; D is perhaps TRBD2 (5 bases). Germline V gene sequence: CDR1 MDHEN, CDR2 SYDVKM. The CDR3 spans 13 residues. The V end lost 2 bases, the J end lost 4 bases, and 8 bases lay between the germline ends. The CDR3 DNA reads as TGTGCCAGCAGTTTAGCGGGTCCAGAGACCCAGTACTTC. Protein product: CASSLAGPETQYF.

The chain uses TRBV14 and TRBJ1-3, with 8 bases fitting TRBD1. This CDR3 comprises 19 residues. The V and J ends lost 3 bases and 0 bases, in that order; junction bases with no gene match: 13. Germline loops: CDR1 SGHDN, CDR2 FVKESK. As DNA, the CDR3 is TGTGCCAGCAGCCACAGGACAGGGCTAGGATTGAGCTCTGGAAACACCATATATTTT. This encodes CASSHRTGLGLSSGNTIYF.

The rearrangement uses TRBV5-1 and TRBJ1-3; no clear D gene. The V and J ends lost 0 bases and 0 bases respectively, with 10 bases between them. The CDR3 is made up of 16 amino acids. Germline CDR1 reads SGHRS; CDR2 reads YFSETQ. The CDR3 loop is CASSLDSLASGNTIYF. CDR3 DNA sequence: TGCGCCAGCAGCTTGGACTCTTTAGCCTCTGGAAACACCATATATTTT.

This chain uses TRBV19 with TRBJ2-7; TRBD2 agrees at 8 bases. Germline values: CDR1 LNHDA, CDR2 SQIVND (reference sequence). V was clipped by 4 bases and J by 2 bases; unmatched bases: 4. CDR3 length equals 14 residues. CDR3 DNA sequence: TGTGCCAGTAGTAGTACTAGCGGAACCTACGAGCAGTACTTC. Translated, it gives CASSSTSGTYEQYF. Full variable domain (missing parts from reference TRBV19 and TRBJ2-7): DGGITQSPKYLFRKEGQNVTLSCEQNLNHDAMYWYRQDPGQGLRLIYYSQIVNDFQKGDIAEGYSVSREKKESFPLTVTSAQKNPTAFYLCASSSTSGTYEQYFGPGTRLTVT.

The chain recombines TRBV7-9 with TRBJ2-1, with 11 bases fitting TRBD2. This CDR3 region has 16 residues. Germline assignment: CDR1 SEHNR and CDR2 FQNEAQ (reference sequence). Trimming cost V 5 bases and J 3 bases; bases outside gene matches: 6. The CDR3 here is CASSTRSGRGYNEQFF. In DNA form, the CDR3 reads TGTGCCAGCAGCACACGTAGCGGGAGGGGCTACAATGAGCAGTTCTTC.

The chain recombines TRBV19 with TRBJ1-2; D gene uncertain. The germline V and J ends were trimmed by 3 bases and 9 bases, with 14 bases remaining between them. The CDR3 is 13 amino acids. Germline V gene data show CDR1 as LNHDA and CDR2 as SQIVND (reference sequence). CDR3 in DNA: TGTGCCAGTAGTATGTACTCGCGGAGTAGCTACACCTTC. This encodes CASSMYSRSSYTF.

The CDR3 region is CASSSTGGTEAFF. Here the CDR3 DNA reads TGTGCCAGCAGCTCCACAGGGGGCACTGAAGCTTTCTTT. J is TRBJ1-1 and V is TRBV9; 8 bases map to TRBD1. The length of the CDR3 is 13 residues. The ends lost 4 bases at V and 4 bases at J; junction bases unmatched: 3. Per germline, CDR1 SGDLS and CDR2 YYNGEE.

V gene TRBV30 combines with J gene TRBJ2-3; TRBD2 might be the D (5 bases). Looked up from germline, CDR1 is GTSNPN and CDR2 is SVGIG (reference sequence). The CDR3 consists of 14 residues. Trimming cost V 4 bases and J 2 bases, with 13 bases left between them. The CDR3 bases are TGTGCCTGGAATCGGGGAAACCCCACAGATACGCAGTATTTT. Translation: CAWNRGNPTDTQYF.

The rearrangement uses TRBV20-1 and TRBJ1-1; D not certain. V lost 2 bases and J 7 bases, leaving 8 bases between the germline ends. CDR1 is DFQATT and CDR2 is SNEGSKA in the germline V gene (reference sequence). The CDR3 totals 11 residues. In DNA form, the CDR3 reads TGCAGTGCTAGAAAAGAGCTTGAAGCTTTCTTT. Translated: CSARKELEAFF.

The V call is TRBV5-6, the J call TRBJ2-5; no clear D gene. Germline CDR1 reads SGHDT; CDR2 reads YYEEEE. CDR3 length: 13 amino acids. V lost 2 bases and J lost 2, with 7 bases in between. CDR3 amino acids: CASSFGPQETQYF. DNA of the CDR3: TGTGCCAGCAGCTTCGGTCCTCAAGAGACCCAGTACTTC.

V gene TRBV11-2 combines with J gene TRBJ2-7, with a possible D match to TRBD2 (6 bases). Germline lookup yields CDR1 SGHAT and CDR2 FQNNGV. The germline V and J ends were trimmed by 5 bases and 3 bases, with 20 bases remaining between them. The CDR3 length is 16 residues. CDR3 loop: CASSRRGRDAYYEQYF. As DNA, the CDR3 is TGTGCCAGCAGCCGCCGTGGGCGGGACGCGTACTACGAGCAGTACTTC.

V usage is TRBV19 and J usage is TRBJ1-1; D call uncertain. Trimming cost V 4 bases and J 0 bases, with 6 bases left between them. Per germline, CDR1 LNHDA and CDR2 SQIVND (reference sequence). The CDR3 spans 13 residues. CDR3 sequence reads: CASSTLMNTEAFF. Here the CDR3 DNA reads TGTGCCAGTAGTACACTCATGAACACTGAAGCTTTCTTT.

This rearrangement joins TRBV5-4 to TRBJ1-6; D uncertain. Germline V gene sequence: CDR1 SGHNT, CDR2 YYREEE (reference sequence). The CDR3 totals 12 residues. The V and J ends lost 6 bases and 6 bases respectively, with 7 bases between them. The CDR3 sequence is CASNRVNSPLHF. CDR3 DNA sequence: TGTGCCAGCAACAGAGTTAATTCACCCCTCCACTTT.

This rearrangement joins TRBV19 to TRBJ2-1; 7 bases match TRBD2. The trim removed 7 bases at V and 2 bases at J, leaving 5 bases unmatched. CDR3 length: 14 residues. Germline V gives CDR1 LNHDA, CDR2 SQIVND (reference sequence). The CDR3 protein is CASKREATYNEQFF. DNA of the CDR3: TGTGCCAGTAAACGGGAGGCCACCTACAATGAGCAGTTCTTC.

The rearrangement joins TRBV5-6 to TRBJ2-6, with D maybe TRBD2 (6 bases). Trimming cost V 0 bases and J 2 bases, with 9 bases left between them. CDR1 and CDR2 (germline): SGHDT, YYEEEE. The CDR3 spans 16 residues. The CDR3 region is CASSLARGPGANVLTF. The CDR3 nucleotides are TGTGCCAGCAGCTTGGCGCGGGGTCCTGGGGCCAACGTCCTGACTTTC.

This sequence joins TRBV9 and TRBJ2-5, with a tentative D call TRBD2 (6 bases). The CDR3 totals 16 residues. V lost 4 bases to trimming and J lost 2 bases, with 18 bases between them. The germline gives CDR1 SGDLS, CDR2 YYNGEE. The DNA for the CDR3 is TGTGCCAGCAGCCCCTCGGGGGTAGCGGCACAAGAGACCCAGTACTTC. It encodes CASSPSGVAAQETQYF. The full variable domain, with the rest looked up from reference TRBV9 and TRBJ2-5, is DSGVTQTPKHLITATGQRVTLRCSPRSGDLSVYWYQQSLDQGLQFLIQYYNGEERAKGNILERFSAQQFPDLHSELNLSSLELGDSALYFCASSPSGVAAQETQYFGPGTRLLVL.

The chain uses TRBV5-1 and TRBJ2-7; 7 bases align to TRBD1. Germline V CDR1 and CDR2: SGHRS, YFSETQ. Trimming at V came to 5 bases and at J to 3 bases, leaving 11 bases not matched to a gene. CDR3 size: 15 residues. The CDR3 bases are TGCGCCAGCAGTCCTAGTCCGGGACAGAACTACGAGCAGTACTTC. It codes for CASSPSPGQNYEQYF.

This clone was found once. The J gene is TRBJ2-1, the V gene TRBV11-3; TRBD1 aligns across 10 bases. Germline assignment: CDR1 SGHNT and CDR2 YENEEA. The CDR3 consists of 15 residues. The J segment lost 4 bases and the V segment lost 5 bases, leaving 5 bases of the junction unmatched. CDR3 sequence: CASSLRDRGYNEQFF. The CDR3 nucleotides read TGTGCCAGCAGCCTCCGGGACAGGGGTTACAATGAGCAGTTCTTC.

The chain links TRBV30 to TRBJ2-7; D perhaps matches TRBD1 (5 bases). The CDR3 has 15 amino acids. Between the trimmed V and J ends, which lost 5 bases and 1 base, there was a span of 18 bases. Germline V gene lookup returns CDR1 GTSNPN and CDR2 SVGIG (reference sequence). The CDR3 sequence is CAWDRLNGMSYEQYF. The CDR3 coding sequence is TGTGCCTGGGACAGATTAAATGGGATGTCCTACGAGCAGTACTTC. Full variable domain (remainder filled in from reference TRBV30 and TRBJ2-7): SQTIHQWPATLVQPVGSPLSLECTVEGTSNPNLYWYRQAAGRGLQLLFYSVGIGQISSEVPQNLSASRPQDRQFILSSKKLLLSDSGFYLCAWDRLNGMSYEQYFGPGTRLTVT.

The chain uses TRBV7-3 and TRBJ2-2; D gene unclear. Trimming left V 2 bases short and J 6 bases short, with 4 bases between. CDR1 SGHTA and CDR2 FQGTGA come from the germline V gene. The CDR3 is 12 residues long. The CDR3 sequence: CASSLLAGELFF. The CDR3 nucleotides read TGTGCCAGCAGCTTACTTGCCGGGGAGCTGTTTTTT.

The chain joins TRBV2 to TRBJ2-1; the match to TRBD2 covers 9 bases. Germline assignment: CDR1 SNHLY and CDR2 FYNNEI. With V trimmed by 7 bases and J by 6 bases, 7 bases remained unmatched. The CDR3 spans 14 residues. Written as DNA, the CDR3 is TGTGCCAGCAAGAGGACTAGCGAAGGCAATGAGCAGTTCTTC. This sequence encodes CASKRTSEGNEQFF.

This clone was observed a single time. The rearrangement uses TRBV5-1 and TRBJ1-3; D may be TRBD1 (5 bases). The CDR3 loop spans 15 amino acids. The V gene's germline CDR1 is SGHRS and CDR2 YFSETQ. Trimming stripped 3 bases from V and 0 bases from J, with 10 bases between. CDR3 DNA: TGCGCCAGCAGCTCTACAGGTACCTCTGGAAACACCATATATTTT. As protein: CASSSTGTSGNTIYF.

The chain carries TRBV18 and TRBJ2-2; TRBD1 matches at 8 bases. There are 14 residues in the CDR3. Losses at the gene ends were 4 bases for V and 8 bases for J; bases not matched to a gene: 6. Germline V gene data show CDR1 as KGHSH and CDR2 as LQKENI. The CDR3 loop is CASSRRTGSGELFF. CDR3 in DNA: TGTGCCAGCTCACGACGGACAGGGTCTGGGGAGCTGTTTTTT.

The chain uses TRBV29-1 and TRBJ1-4; 8 bases match TRBD1. The CDR3 runs 13 residues. Losses at the gene ends were 6 bases for V and 8 bases for J; bases not matched to a gene: 8. Germline lookup yields CDR1 SQVTM and CDR2 ANQGSEA. The CDR3 protein is CSVNDRGSEKLFF. CDR3 in DNA: TGCAGCGTGAACGACAGGGGCTCGGAAAAACTGTTTTTT.

The chain couples TRBV5-6 to TRBJ2-5; D may be TRBD2 (5 bases). CDR1 is SGHDT, CDR2 YYEEEE, per germline. The CDR3 length is 16 residues. V was trimmed by 3 bases and J by 5 bases, leaving 20 bases between them. The CDR3 is CASSSDGTAWEETQYF. The CDR3 bases are TGTGCCAGCAGCTCGGACGGTACGGCCTGGGAGGAGACCCAGTACTTC.

The chain employs TRBV2 and TRBJ1-1; 7 bases fit TRBD1. Germline CDR1 reads SNHLY; CDR2 reads FYNNEI. The CDR3 has 14 residues. V lost 8 bases to trimming and J lost 6 bases; unmatched junction nucleotides: 12. For the CDR3, the DNA is TGTGCCAGCGGACCGACAGGGCGTGGGCCTGAAGCTTTCTTT. Translated: CASGPTGRGPEAFF.

The J gene is TRBJ1-5, the V gene TRBV5-8; D is undetermined. The CDR3 contains 14 residues. Trimming pared 4 bases from V and 8 bases from J, leaving 16 bases between. CDR1 and CDR2 from the germline V gene are SGHTS and YDEGEE. The CDR3 protein is CASSRARFGEPQHF. The CDR3 DNA reads TGTGCCAGCAGCCGAGCCAGGTTCGGTGAGCCCCAGCATTTT.